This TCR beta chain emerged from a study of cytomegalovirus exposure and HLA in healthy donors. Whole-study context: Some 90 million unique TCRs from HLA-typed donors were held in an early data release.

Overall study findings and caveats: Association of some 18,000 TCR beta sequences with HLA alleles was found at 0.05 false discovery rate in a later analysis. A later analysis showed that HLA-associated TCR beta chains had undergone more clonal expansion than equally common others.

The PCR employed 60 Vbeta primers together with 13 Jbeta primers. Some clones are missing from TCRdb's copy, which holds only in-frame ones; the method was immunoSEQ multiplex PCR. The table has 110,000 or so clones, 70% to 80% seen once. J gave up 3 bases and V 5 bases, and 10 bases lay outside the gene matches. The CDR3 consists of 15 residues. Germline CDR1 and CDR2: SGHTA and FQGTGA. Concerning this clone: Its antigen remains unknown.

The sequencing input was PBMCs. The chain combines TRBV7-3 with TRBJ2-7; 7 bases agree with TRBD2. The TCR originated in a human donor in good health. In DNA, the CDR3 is TGTGCCAGCAGCCTTAATGGCGGGAGTTACTACGAGCAGTACTTC. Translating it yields CASSLNGGSYYEQYF.